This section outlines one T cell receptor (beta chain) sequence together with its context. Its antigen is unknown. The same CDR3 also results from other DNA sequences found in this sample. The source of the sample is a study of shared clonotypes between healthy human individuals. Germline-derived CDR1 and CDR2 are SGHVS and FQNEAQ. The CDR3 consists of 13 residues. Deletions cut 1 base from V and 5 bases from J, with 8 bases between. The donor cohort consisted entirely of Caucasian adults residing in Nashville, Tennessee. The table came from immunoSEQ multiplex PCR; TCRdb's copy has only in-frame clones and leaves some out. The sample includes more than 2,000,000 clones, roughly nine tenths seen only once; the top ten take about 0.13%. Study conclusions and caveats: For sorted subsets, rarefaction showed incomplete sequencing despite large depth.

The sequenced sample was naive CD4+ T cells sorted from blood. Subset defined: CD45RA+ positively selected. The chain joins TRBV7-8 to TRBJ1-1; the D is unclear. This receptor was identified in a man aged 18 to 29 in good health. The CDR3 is CASSLERGTEAFF. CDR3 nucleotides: TGTGCCAGCAGCTTAGAGCGGGGAACTGAAGCTTTCTTT.